The next 10 T cell receptor beta chains were all read from a single sample in a study of blood T cell repertoires in COVID-19 (dated by TCRdb to about 2020). The library was built by means of the immunoSEQ multiplex PCR assay. TCRdb took over this immuneACCESS table, retaining in-frame rearrangements with V and J assigned. Such tables are incomplete; in checked studies, under half of the missing clones stem from an unresolved V gene, and the remainder is unexplained. Recorded for this sample are fewer than 300,000 clones; approximately 90% of them occurred a single time. The biggest ten clones account for 1% to 1.3% of the sample. Sequencing was done on a sample of PBMCs or T cells enriched from blood (not recorded which). The source of these receptors is a woman aged 30 to 39 who had recovered from COVID-19.

The chain couples TRBV28 to TRBJ2-1; 8 bases agree with TRBD2. This CDR3 has 16 amino acids. J lost 9 bases, V lost 5 bases, and 15 bases had no gene match. The V gene's germline CDR1 is MDHEN and CDR2 SYDVKM. The CDR3 coding sequence is TGTGCCAGCAGTCCAGCGGGAGTTGATTTCTTCGCTGAGCAGTTCTTC. This gives the protein CASSPAGVDFFAEQFF.

The chain employs TRBV6-2 or TRBV6-3 and TRBJ2-7; 8 bases align to TRBD2. This CDR3 has 17 residues. V trimming: 2 bases; J trimming: 3 bases; junction bases outside the gene matches: 12. Germline V lookup: CDR1 MNHEY, CDR2 SVGEGT. CDR3 region: CASSYHGLAYIYYEQYF. In nucleotides, the CDR3 is TGTGCCAGCAGTTACCACGGACTAGCCTACATCTACTACGAGCAGTACTTC.

The J gene is TRBJ2-7, the V gene TRBV29-1; D remains ambiguous. Trimming shortened V by 1 base and J by 4 bases, and 8 bases separated the two germline ends. Germline CDR1 reads SQVTM; CDR2 reads ANQGSEA. The CDR3 consists of 12 residues. This CDR3 reads CSVEGPAYEQYF. CDR3 nucleotides: TGCAGCGTTGAAGGTCCCGCGTACGAGCAGTACTTC.

This chain uses TRBV9 with TRBJ2-4; D perhaps matches TRBD1 (6 bases). Germline V gene sequence: CDR1 SGDLS, CDR2 YYNGEE. This CDR3 has 16 amino acids. V dropped 3 bases and J dropped 0 bases, with 13 bases sitting between them. The CDR3 here is CASSARQDLAKNIQYF. DNA of the CDR3: TGTGCCAGCAGCGCAAGACAGGACTTAGCCAAAAACATTCAGTACTTC.

Here the CDR3 reads CASSSTLATSYNEQFF. CDR3 bases: TGTGCCAGCAGTTCCACCCTAGCGACCTCCTACAATGAGCAGTTCTTC. J is TRBJ2-1 and V is TRBV27; TRBD2 is a possible D gene (6 bases). The CDR3 extends over 16 amino acids. Germline lookup yields CDR1 MNHEY and CDR2 SMNVEV (reference sequence). Trimming took off 4 bases at V and 0 bases at J, with 13 bases between the two ends.

The V gene is TRBV18, the J gene TRBJ1-5, with TRBD1 matching 8 bases. Germline trimming cut 0 bases from V and 2 bases from J; bases unmatched to any gene: 3. The CDR3 runs 16 residues. Per germline, CDR1 KGHSH and CDR2 LQKENI. CDR3 DNA: TGTGCCAGCTCACCACCAGCGGGACAGGGCAATCAGCCCCAGCATTTT. It encodes CASSPPAGQGNQPQHF.

The chain has TRBV10-3 and TRBJ1-5; no reliable D call. The CDR3 has 14 amino acids. From germline, CDR1 is ENHRY and CDR2 SYGVKD. Trimming pared 10 bases from V and 0 bases from J, leaving 13 bases between. The CDR3 DNA follows: TGTGCCACCCAAGACGAGGATAGCAATCAGCCCCAGCATTTT. Translated, it gives CATQDEDSNQPQHF.

The V and J genes are TRBV2 and TRBJ2-7, with TRBD1 matching 9 bases. CDR1 SNHLY and CDR2 FYNNEI come from the germline V gene. There are 16 residues in the CDR3. V lost 8 bases and J lost 6; bases outside the gene matches: 17. CDR3 region: CASSLSRDRAIGEQYF. CDR3 coding DNA: TGTGCCAGCTCCTTATCCCGGGACAGGGCTATAGGCGAGCAGTACTTC. Looking up the rest from reference TRBV2 and TRBJ2-7 gives the full variable domain: EPEVTQTPSHQVTQMGQEVILRCVPISNHLYFYWYRQILGQKVEFLVSFYNNEISEKSEIFDDQFSVERPDGSNFTLKIRSTKLEDSAMYFCASSLSRDRAIGEQYFGPGTRLTVT.

This clone appeared once. This chain links TRBV29-1 with TRBJ2-3; TRBD2 matches 7 bases. Per germline, CDR1 SQVTM and CDR2 ANQGSEA. The CDR3 is 15 amino acids. V lost 0 bases, J lost 5 bases, and 8 bases stayed unmatched. This chain's CDR3 is CSVEDWGGERDTQYF. The CDR3 DNA follows: TGCAGCGTTGAAGATTGGGGGGGGGAACGAGATACGCAGTATTTT.

The chain carries TRBV2 and TRBJ1-5; 8 nucleotides line up with TRBD1. Germline CDR1 and CDR2: SNHLY and FYNNEI. V lost 8 bases and J lost 7; bases outside the gene matches: 19. This CDR3 spans 17 amino acids. The CDR3 DNA reads TGTGCCAGCCGGAGCGGGGACAGGTGGATGGAGGGCCAGCCCCAGCATTTT. It encodes CASRSGDRWMEGQPQHF.